The 12 T cell receptor beta chains given below trace back to one sample, sequenced in a study of blood T cell repertoires in COVID-19 (dated by TCRdb to the early 2020s). Libraries were built with the immunoSEQ multiplex PCR assay. This immuneACCESS table, as held by TCRdb, lists in-frame sequences with V and J called but not all clones. Of the missing ones, under half trace to an unresolved V gene in checked studies; the others have no known cause. For this sample the table gives fewer than 200,000 clones, of which over 75% were detected only once. Around 1.2% of the sample rests with the top ten. Sample: peripheral blood. The receptor set was obtained from a man between 60 and 70 years old who had recovered from COVID-19.

The V and J genes are TRBV14 and TRBJ2-5; possible D gene TRBD2, 6 bases. V shed 4 bases and J shed 5 bases, with 20 bases lying between them. The CDR3 consists of 16 residues. CDR1 and CDR2 from the germline V gene are SGHDN and FVKESK. The CDR3 DNA reads TGTGCCAGCAGCCCCCCAGTATCCGGGGGTATGGAGACCCAGTACTTC. Protein sequence: CASSPPVSGGMETQYF.

The J gene is TRBJ1-5, the V gene TRBV7-8; TRBD1 matches at 9 bases. Germline trimming cut 3 bases from V and 5 bases from J; bases unmatched to any gene: 5. CDR1 SGHVS and CDR2 FQNEAQ come from the germline V gene. The length of the CDR3 is 15 residues. The CDR3 region has the DNA TGTGCCAGCAGCTTTTCCGGGACAGGGTATCAGCCCCAGCATTTT. It codes for CASSFSGTGYQPQHF. Full variable domain (missing parts from reference TRBV7-8 and TRBJ1-5): GAGVSQSPRYKVAKRGQDVALRCDPISGHVSLFWYQQALGQGPEFLTYFQNEAQLDKSGLPSDRFFAERPEGSVSTLKIQRTQQEDSAVYLCASSFSGTGYQPQHFGDGTRLSIL.

The V and J genes are TRBV18 and TRBJ2-7; 9 bases agree with TRBD1. CDR3 length equals 13 residues. Germline V lookup: CDR1 KGHSH, CDR2 LQKENI. With V trimmed by 1 base and J by 6 bases, 1 base remained unmatched. The CDR3 bases are TGTGCCAGCTCACCACTGGACAGGGGCGAGCAGTACTTC. It is translated as CASSPLDRGEQYF. Full variable domain (outside the CDR3, taken from reference TRBV18 and TRBJ2-7): NAGVMQNPRHLVRRRGQEARLRCSPMKGHSHVYWYRQLPEEGLKFMVYLQKENIIDESGMPKERFSAEFPKEGPSILRIQQVVRGDSAAYFCASSPLDRGEQYFGPGTRLTVT.

This clone was counted a few times. The genes are TRBV7-9 and TRBJ2-1, with 8 bases fitting TRBD2. The CDR3 sequence is 16 residues long. Per germline, CDR1 SEHNR and CDR2 FQNEAQ (reference sequence). With 5 bases clipped from V and 1 base from J, the junction kept 7 bases outside the gene matches. CDR3 bases: TGTGCCAGCAGCCCCCGGGAGGGACGATCCTACAATGAGCAGTTCTTC. It codes for CASSPREGRSYNEQFF.

CDR3 DNA: TGTGCCAGCAGCGTAGGCAGGCCTTACAATGAGCAGTTCTTC. The encoded protein is CASSVGRPYNEQFF. V gene TRBV9 combines with J gene TRBJ2-1; D not certain. The CDR3 loop spans 14 amino acids. Germline assignment: CDR1 SGDLS and CDR2 YYNGEE. Trimming cost V 0 bases and J 4 bases, with 8 bases left between them. Full variable domain (rest looked up from reference TRBV9 and TRBJ2-1): DSGVTQTPKHLITATGQRVTLRCSPRSGDLSVYWYQQSLDQGLQFLIQYYNGEERAKGNILERFSAQQFPDLHSELNLSSLELGDSALYFCASSVGRPYNEQFFGPGTRLTVL.

The V call is TRBV6-5, the J call TRBJ1-1, with 8 positions matching TRBD1. Germline CDR1 MNHEY, CDR2 SVGAGI. J gave up 3 bases and V 6 bases, and 9 bases lay outside the gene matches. This CDR3 comprises 15 residues. CDR3 amino acids: CASRSGQGGDTEAFF. The CDR3 DNA is TGTGCCAGCAGGAGCGGACAGGGAGGTGACACTGAAGCTTTCTTT.

The chain joins TRBV5-1 to TRBJ1-1; tentative D call: TRBD1 (5 bases). The V end lost 5 bases, the J end lost 0 bases, and 8 bases lay between the germline ends. The germline V gene has CDR1 SGHRS and CDR2 YFSETQ. The CDR3 contains 13 residues. The CDR3 loop is CASRRTMNTEAFF. CDR3 sequence (DNA): TGCGCCAGCAGAAGGACAATGAACACTGAAGCTTTCTTT.

The chain employs TRBV5-6 and TRBJ2-2; possible D gene TRBD2, 7 bases. From germline, CDR1 is SGHDT and CDR2 YYEEEE. Trimming took 4 bases from V and 6 from J, leaving 16 bases between them. This CDR3 is 15 amino acids long. The DNA of the CDR3 is TGTGCCAGCAGCCCCCCGTGGGGGGGCGCCGGGGAGCTGTTTTTT. Protein product: CASSPPWGGAGELFF.

The chain employs TRBV24-1 and TRBJ2-3; 7 bases agree with TRBD1. CDR3 length: 13 amino acids. Per the germline V gene, CDR1 is KGHDR and CDR2 is SFDVKD. V shed 5 bases, J shed 4 bases, and the junction held 2 bases outside the gene matches. Here the CDR3 reads CATSGDSSDTQYF. Written as DNA, the CDR3 is TGTGCCACCAGTGGGGACAGCTCAGATACGCAGTATTTT.

V is TRBV6-6 and J is TRBJ1-2, with 7 bases identical to TRBD1. The CDR3 totals 16 residues. J gave up 2 bases and V 7 bases, and 13 bases lay outside the gene matches. The germline CDR1 and CDR2 sequences are MNHNY and SVGAGI (reference sequence). DNA of the CDR3: TGTGCCAGCAATATCGGGACAGCGGCGAGGAACTATGGCTACACCTTC. This encodes CASNIGTAARNYGYTF.

The gene calls are TRBV19 and TRBJ1-1; 7 bases agree with TRBD1. Looked up from germline, CDR1 is LNHDA and CDR2 is SQIVND (reference sequence). The V segment lost 5 bases and the J segment 4 bases; nucleotides outside the gene matches: 7. The CDR3 has 14 amino acids. This chain's CDR3 is CASSQDRAATEAFF. The CDR3 region has the DNA TGTGCCAGTAGTCAAGACAGGGCGGCCACTGAAGCTTTCTTT.

This chain connects TRBV14 to TRBJ2-1, with D tentatively TRBD1 (6 bases). Trimming took off 5 bases at V and 1 base at J, with 18 bases between the two ends. The length of the CDR3 is 17 residues. The V gene's germline CDR1 is SGHDN and CDR2 FVKESK. CDR3 residues: CASSKIGQTQSYNEQFF. In nucleotides, the CDR3 is TGTGCCAGCAGCAAAATTGGACAGACTCAATCCTACAATGAGCAGTTCTTC.